The 22 T cell receptor beta chains below come from one sample, sequenced in a study of blood T cell repertoires in COVID-19. The protocol was immunoSEQ multiplex PCR, while the TCRdb copy is restricted to in-frame clones and leaves out a portion. Here the sample spans 130,000 or so clones, roughly nine tenths being singletons. The sample comprised peripheral blood. These receptors came from a man in his sixties or seventies with active or convalescent COVID-19.

The chain employs TRBV3-1 (or the pseudogene TRBV3-2) and TRBJ1-2; D may be TRBD1 (5 bases). V lost 4 bases and J lost 5, with 17 bases in between. From germline, CDR1 is LGHDT and CDR2 YNNKEL (reference sequence). CDR3 length equals 15 residues. CDR3 loop: CASSPFLGGEYGYTF. CDR3 DNA sequence: TGTGCCAGCAGCCCCTTTCTAGGAGGGGAGTATGGCTACACCTTC.

This chain connects TRBV27 to TRBJ2-1, with 7 bases fitting TRBD2. This CDR3 has 17 residues. Trimming at V came to 5 bases and at J to 3 bases, leaving 13 bases not matched to a gene. CDR1 is MNHEY, CDR2 SMNVEV, per germline (reference sequence). CDR3 loop: CASSQKVRIAGYNEQFF. The CDR3 bases are TGTGCCAGCAGTCAAAAGGTCCGAATAGCGGGCTACAATGAGCAGTTCTTC.

The V call is TRBV2, the J call TRBJ2-3, with 9 bases fitting TRBD1. V gave up 6 bases and J gave up 7 bases; unmatched junction bases: 11. The CDR3 has 15 residues. CDR1 is SNHLY, CDR2 FYNNEI, per germline. The CDR3 loop reads CASSDYRGPGNTQYF. The CDR3, as DNA: TGTGCCAGCAGCGATTACAGGGGGCCTGGGAATACGCAGTATTTT.

The V call is TRBV23-1, the J call TRBJ2-4, with 8 nucleotides matching TRBD1. TRBV23-1 is an open reading frame, and its role is uncertain. The ends lost 0 bases at V and 6 bases at J; junction bases unmatched: 19. The CDR3 length is 20 residues. The CDR3 coding sequence is TGCGCCAGCAGTCAATCAGGGACAGGAAGGGGCCCAGGGCCCCCAAACATTCAGTACTTC. Residues: CASSQSGTGRGPGPPNIQYF.

The chain combines TRBV3-1 (or the pseudogene TRBV3-2) with TRBJ2-5; 11 bases align to TRBD2. V lost 4 bases to trimming and J lost 2 bases; unmatched junction nucleotides: 3. This CDR3 is 15 amino acids long. Looked up from germline, CDR1 is LGHDT and CDR2 is YNNKEL (reference sequence). DNA of the CDR3: TGTGCCAGCAGCCTCCGGACTAGCGGGCAAGAGACCCAGTACTTC. It encodes CASSLRTSGQETQYF.

This chain connects TRBV4-1 to TRBJ1-6; no definite D call. V lost 2 bases and J lost 11, with 13 bases in between. Germline V gives CDR1 MGHRA, CDR2 YSYEKL. The CDR3 is made up of 14 amino acids. CDR3 nucleotides: TGCGCCAGCAGCCAATTATCTACCGCTGCACCCCTCCACTTT. Encoded protein: CASSQLSTAAPLHF.

This sequence joins TRBV7-2 and TRBJ2-7; D gene unclear. This CDR3 has 15 amino acids. Trimming shortened V by 2 bases and J by 2 bases, and 13 bases separated the two germline ends. The germline gives CDR1 SGHTA, CDR2 FQGNSA. CDR3 loop: CASSLILENTYEQYF. CDR3 sequence (DNA): TGTGCCAGCAGCTTAATCCTAGAGAACACCTACGAGCAGTACTTC.

This clone has just a few counts. The rearrangement links TRBV28 to TRBJ1-6; TRBD1 matches at 9 bases. Per the germline V gene, CDR1 is MDHEN and CDR2 is SYDVKM. V trimming: 3 bases; J trimming: 2 bases; junction bases outside the gene matches: 20. This CDR3 comprises 22 residues. Here the CDR3 reads CASSFVPRYPGTGSAYNSPLHF. The CDR3, as DNA: TGTGCCAGCAGTTTCGTCCCTAGGTATCCCGGGACAGGGAGTGCCTATAATTCACCCCTCCACTTT.

This chain links TRBV2 with TRBJ1-3; possibly TRBD1 for D (5 bases). This CDR3 contains 13 residues. Germline CDR1 and CDR2: SNHLY and FYNNEI. With 7 bases removed from V and 0 bases from J, the gap between germline ends came to 7 bases. The CDR3 nucleotides are TGTGCCAGCACCCAGGGCTCTGGAAACACCATATATTTT. Translating it yields CASTQGSGNTIYF.

This sequence joins TRBV5-1 and TRBJ2-3, with a weak D call TRBD2 (5 bases). This CDR3 region has 14 residues. Per germline, CDR1 SGHRS and CDR2 YFSETQ. V was clipped by 2 bases and J by 5 bases, with 12 bases between them. CDR3 protein: CASSFRRGGDTQYF. CDR3 bases: TGCGCCAGCAGCTTTAGGAGAGGAGGAGATACGCAGTATTTT.

The chain couples TRBV7-2 to TRBJ1-4; D is unresolved. The V gene's germline CDR1 is SGHTA and CDR2 FQGNSA. V gave up 6 bases and J gave up 6 bases, with 11 bases separating them. This CDR3 has 13 residues. This CDR3 reads CASRWGVDEKLFF. CDR3 coding DNA: TGTGCCAGCAGGTGGGGAGTCGATGAAAAACTGTTTTTT.

Regarding this clone: The junction departs from germline at one end; a sequencing error may be responsible. V gene TRBV19 combines with J gene TRBJ2-3; 9 bases agree with TRBD2. The CDR3 extends over 14 amino acids. Germline assignment: CDR1 LNHDA and CDR2 SQIVND (reference sequence). This CDR3 reads CASRLSENSGGRTF. The CDR3 DNA follows: TGTGCCAGTAGGCTTAGCGAGAATAGCGGGGGACGGACTTTT.

This rearrangement joins TRBV3-1 (or the pseudogene TRBV3-2) to TRBJ1-1; D call uncertain. Germline CDR1 is LGHDT and CDR2 is YNNKEL (reference sequence). The V gene lost 0 bases and the J gene lost 0 bases, with 2 bases spanning the gap. This CDR3 is 13 amino acids long. CDR3 sequence (DNA): TGTGCCAGCAGCCAAGATATGAACACTGAAGCTTTCTTT. This gives the protein CASSQDMNTEAFF.

This chain uses TRBV27 with TRBJ1-2, with no clear D. Between the trimmed V and J ends, which lost 3 bases and 0 bases, there was a span of 8 bases. The CDR3 spans 14 residues. Germline loops: CDR1 MNHEY, CDR2 SMNVEV (reference sequence). The CDR3 DNA reads TGTGCCAGCAGTTTCGAAGCTTCTAACTATGGCTACACCTTC. It encodes CASSFEASNYGYTF.

This CDR3 reads CASSDPSTWETQYF. Written as DNA, the CDR3 is TGTGCCAGCAGTGACCCCTCGACTTGGGAGACCCAGTACTTC. V gene TRBV2 combines with J gene TRBJ2-5; D gene unclear. Per the germline V gene, CDR1 is SNHLY and CDR2 is FYNNEI. The CDR3 extends over 14 amino acids. Trimming pared 3 bases from V and 5 bases from J, leaving 13 bases between.

CDR3 loop: CASSQLGLSSYNEQFF. CDR3 coding DNA: TGCGCCAGCAGCCAATTGGGACTATCATCCTACAATGAGCAGTTCTTC. The chain employs TRBV4-1 and TRBJ2-1, with TRBD2 identical over 7 bases. Germline CDR1 MGHRA, CDR2 YSYEKL. This CDR3 has 16 residues. The ends lost 2 bases at V and 1 base at J; junction bases unmatched: 5.

V gene TRBV18 combines with J gene TRBJ2-3; D is ambiguous. This CDR3 is built from 18 residues. Trimming took off 4 bases at V and 2 bases at J, with 22 bases between the two ends. From germline, CDR1 is KGHSH and CDR2 LQKENI. The CDR3 nucleotides are TGTGCCAGCTCACTAAGGCAGACGTATGAGGCCTACACAGATACGCAGTATTTT. Its protein is CASSLRQTYEAYTDTQYF.

The V gene is TRBV28, the J gene TRBJ2-5; no reliable D call. Germline assignment: CDR1 MDHEN and CDR2 SYDVKM. V was shortened by 2 bases and J by 5 bases, with 9 bases between the two germline ends. This CDR3 comprises 13 residues. The CDR3 loop reads CASSLQVPETQYF. The DNA of the CDR3 is TGTGCCAGCAGTTTACAGGTTCCGGAGACCCAGTACTTC.

The J gene is TRBJ1-1, the V gene TRBV20-1, with D hard to call. Germline CDR1 reads DFQATT; CDR2 reads SNEGSKA (reference sequence). V was clipped by 4 bases and J by 11 bases, with 8 bases between them. CDR3 length: 9 residues. CDR3 in amino acids: CSAKLGAFF. The CDR3 bases are TGCAGTGCTAAACTCGGGGCTTTCTTT.

This sequence joins TRBV9 and TRBJ2-1; D may be TRBD1 (6 bases). Trimming removed 0 bases at V and 0 bases at J, with 10 bases between. This CDR3 has 16 residues. Germline V lookup: CDR1 SGDLS, CDR2 YYNGEE. The DNA of the CDR3 is TGTGCCAGCAGCGTAGGACAGGCGAGCTCCTACAATGAGCAGTTCTTC. This gives the protein CASSVGQASSYNEQFF. The variable domain in full, with the rest retrieved from reference TRBV9 and TRBJ2-1, is DSGVTQTPKHLITATGQRVTLRCSPRSGDLSVYWYQQSLDQGLQFLIQYYNGEERAKGNILERFSAQQFPDLHSELNLSSLELGDSALYFCASSVGQASSYNEQFFGPGTRLTVL.

The genes are TRBV14 and TRBJ2-2; 8 positions agree with TRBD2. The CDR3 is 17 residues long. Germline CDR1 reads SGHDN; CDR2 reads FVKESK. After removal of 4 bases from V and 7 bases from J, the junction contained 14 bases not matched to a gene. The CDR3 DNA follows: TGTGCCAGCAGCCCGTTACGGCGGGGGGAAGGAGGCGGGGAGCTGTTTTTT. This encodes CASSPLRRGEGGGELFF.

This clone was observed once. This rearrangement joins TRBV19 to TRBJ2-2; 10 nucleotides line up with TRBD2. Germline CDR1 and CDR2: LNHDA and SQIVND (reference sequence). With V trimmed by 6 bases and J by 5 bases, 6 bases remained unmatched. The CDR3 is 15 amino acids. DNA of the CDR3: TGTGCCAGTAGGCTAGCGGGAGTAGATACCGGGGAGCTGTTTTTT. This sequence encodes CASRLAGVDTGELFF.